This paragraph covers one T cell receptor beta chain sequence. The data belong to a study of response to subunit inactivated influenza vaccine. This CDR3 comprises 20 residues. V shed 6 bases, J shed 3 bases, and the junction held 15 bases outside the gene matches. CDR1 and CDR2 (germline): SNHLY, FYNNEI. In TCRdb, the RT-PCR reads were re-called with MiXCR into one record per CDR3 protein. The top ten hold approximately 9.9% of the sample, which has a few hundred thousand distinct CDR3 sequences, around 10% seen once. The data also belong to a second study, concerning T cells expressing NK-cell markers. That source adds: 5'RACE template switching with UMIs produced the TCR beta cDNA. Eight donors were sequenced, of whom seven were HCMV-seropositive, while the remaining one was HCMV-seronegative. With an anti-gamma-delta TCR antibody, sorting in several experiments was kept to alpha-beta TCR T cells. Of the CD8+ T cells in more than five donors, roughly 1.0-7.5% belonged to dominant NKG2C+ clonotypes.

This specimen was PBMCs from blood, taken on the day of vaccination. The chain recombines TRBV2 with TRBJ2-1; 15 nucleotides match TRBD2. The receptor's source is a man between 50 and 59 years old who received an inactivated influenza vaccine. CDR3 nucleotide sequence: TGTGCCAGCAGGGGCCTTGGGACTAGCGGGGGGACAAAATTCTACAATGAGCAGTTCTTC. Translation gives CASRGLGTSGGTKFYNEQFF.